The T cell receptor (beta chain) described here comes from a study of T cells in Graves' hyperthyroidism and ophthalmopathy. Germline values: CDR1 KGHDR, CDR2 SFDVKD. There are 14 residues in the CDR3. J lost 6 bases, V lost 3 bases, and 3 bases had no gene match. This clonotype was recorded many times. What was amplified from RNA transcripts were TCR beta CDR3 regions. In the first-round RT-PCR of the TCR CDR3, the HTBI primer set was used. TCRdb recomputed calls from the multiplex PCR reads with MiXCR, one row per CDR3 protein. The repertoire has 550,000 to 650,000 distinct CDR3 sequences, approximately 15% of them found once; the top ten carry 5% to 7%.

Sequencing was done on a sample of blood. The TCR originated in a young woman with Graves' hyperthyroidism that later progressed to Graves' ophthalmopathy. The chain employs TRBV24-1 and TRBJ2-1, with 8 positions matching TRBD2. CDR3 loop: CATSDPGTSNEQFF. The CDR3 nucleotides read TGTGCCACCAGTGATCCCGGGACTAGCAATGAGCAGTTCTTC.